This is a list of T cell receptor beta chains from one sample in a study of T cell repertoires in aging, cancer and after chemotherapy. TCRdb re-called the multiplex PCR reads through MiXCR, storing one row per CDR3 protein. Counted here are approximately 20,000 distinct CDR3 sequences, roughly 37% occurring once; the ten biggest clones make up approximately 17%. The sample comprised blood. These receptors were collected from a human donor with a solid tumor. CDR3s include the opening cysteine and the closing phenylalanine or tryptophan. Each record gives: J gene, clone size, D gene, V gene, CDR3 protein, CDR3 DNA. The D gene is left open where the match is weak. A clone size is listed for some rows: how often the clone was seen (once, few, many), or a class if it is expanded.

>TRBJ2-7|.|TRBD1|TRBV13
CASSLGVGQGAYEQYF
TGTGCCAGCAGCTTAGGAGTGGGACAGGGGGCCTACGAGCAGTACTTC
>TRBJ1-5|few|.|TRBV19
CASRDYGTWGNQPQHF
TGTGCCAGTCGGGATTACGGGACATGGGGGAATCAGCCCCAGCATTTT
>TRBJ2-7|.|TRBD2|TRBV30
CDSASGDYEQYF
TGTGATTCGGCTAGCGGGGATTACGAGCAGTACTTC
>TRBJ1-5|.|.|TRBV29-1
CSVETAGQPQHF
TGCAGCGTCGAGACGGCGGGTCAGCCCCAGCATTTT
>TRBJ2-7|few|.|TRBV7-9
CASSSGTYEQYF
TGTGCCAGCAGCTCGGGCACCTACGAGCAGTACTTC
>TRBJ2-4|.|TRBD1|TRBV5-4
CASSPHGTGVANIQYF
TGTGCCAGCAGCCCACACGGAACAGGGGTGGCAAACATTCAGTACTTC
>TRBJ2-2|medium-sized|.|TRBV6-5
CASTFQDYSGELFF
TGTGCCAGCACCTTCCAGGACTACTCCGGGGAGCTGTTTTTT
>TRBJ2-3|.|.|TRBV30
CGQGGDTQYF
TGTGGGCAGGGAGGAGATACGCAGTATTTT
>TRBJ2-3|.|.|TRBV27
CASRRDTNTQYF
TGTGCCAGCCGACGAGACACAAATACGCAGTATTTT
>TRBJ2-7|few|TRBD2|TRBV27
CASSPLAGGFYEQYF
TGTGCCAGCAGTCCCCTGGCGGGAGGGTTCTACGAGCAGTACTTC
>TRBJ2-5|.|TRBD2|TRBV6-1
CASSEAPSGPQETQYF
TGTGCCAGCAGTGAGGCCCCTAGCGGACCCCAAGAGACCCAGTACTTC
>TRBJ2-1|.|TRBD1|TRBV28
CASSPGQGSNEQFF
TGTGCCAGCAGCCCCGGACAGGGATCGAATGAGCAGTTCTTC
>TRBJ1-5|.|.|TRBV19
CASSLVTGNSNQPQHF
TGTGCCAGTAGTCTAGTGACAGGCAATAGCAATCAGCCCCAGCATTTT